A selection of T cell receptor beta chains follows, all from one sample in a study of cytomegalovirus exposure and HLA in healthy donors. Method: immunoSEQ multiplex PCR; TCRdb's copy keeps in-frame clones and lacks some. The data show about 98,000 clones, more than 75% seen once. The material sequenced was PBMCs. Receptors were obtained from a man aged 18 to 35 in good health and CMV-seropositive. CDR3s include the opening cysteine and the closing phenylalanine or tryptophan. D genes are given only for firm matches. Rows may omit the clone size; those that give it use once, few, many or a size class.

v_gene	abundance	j_gene	d_gene	CDR3aa	CDR3nt
TRBV6-5	-	TRBJ2-7	TRBD2	CASRPIAGPWQYF	TGTGCCAGCAGACCCATAGCGGGGCCCTGGCAGTACTTC
TRBV25-1	few	TRBJ1-2	-	CASSELSSRSFYGYTF	TGTGCCAGCAGTGAATTATCCTCCAGGTCCTTCTATGGCTACACCTTC
TRBV7-2	-	TRBJ1-5	-	CASSLELSNQPQHF	TGTGCCAGCAGCTTAGAATTAAGCAATCAGCCCCAGCATTTT
TRBV28	-	TRBJ2-3	-	CAIDSGTDTQYF	TGTGCCATTGATAGCGGTACAGATACGCAGTATTTT
TRBV9	-	TRBJ1-2	-	CASSAAGSANYGYTF	TGTGCCAGCAGCGCGGCGGGGAGTGCTAACTATGGCTACACCTTC
TRBV5-1	few	TRBJ2-7	-	CASSLRQGYSEQYF	TGCGCCAGCAGCTTGCGTCAGGGATACTCCGAGCAGTACTTC
TRBV27	-	TRBJ2-1	TRBD2	CASSIGTSGGALISYNEQFF	TGTGCCAGCAGTATTGGGACTAGCGGGGGGGCCCTTATTTCCTACAATGAGCAGTTCTTC
TRBV29-1	once	TRBJ2-5	TRBD1	CSVEEPGQGRETQYF	TGCAGCGTTGAAGAACCCGGACAGGGCCGAGAGACCCAGTACTTC
TRBV9	-	TRBJ1-5	TRBD1	CASSKGQISNQPQHF	TGTGCCAGCAGCAAGGGACAGATTAGCAATCAGCCCCAGCATTTT
TRBV9	-	TRBJ2-5	TRBD1	CASSVRQGVVGETQYF	TGTGCCAGCAGCGTAAGACAGGGGGTAGTAGGAGAGACCCAGTACTTC
TRBV11-2	-	TRBJ2-2	TRBD2	CASSLTSGSPGELFF	TGTGCCAGCAGCCTAACTAGCGGGAGCCCCGGGGAGCTGTTTTTT
TRBV19	-	TRBJ2-1	TRBD2	CASMFGGSLNEQFF	TGTGCCAGTATGTTCGGCGGGAGTCTCAATGAGCAGTTCTTC
TRBV6-4	-	TRBJ2-1	TRBD2	CASSDSISGDYNEQFF	TGTGCCAGCAGTGACTCGATTAGCGGGGACTACAATGAGCAGTTCTTC
TRBV18	-	TRBJ2-1	TRBD2	CASSPPSGYNEQFF	TGTGCCAGCTCCCCCCCTAGCGGATACAATGAGCAGTTCTTC
TRBV7-9	-	TRBJ1-2	-	CASSPPRQGSYGYTF	TGTGCCAGCAGCCCACCTCGGCAGGGGAGCTATGGCTACACCTTC
TRBV7-6	-	TRBJ1-4	-	CASSLEEFRVPKKLFF	TGTGCCAGCAGCTTAGAGGAATTCAGGGTGCCGAAAAAACTGTTTTTT
TRBV7-9	-	TRBJ2-1	-	CASSLGSSYNEQFF	TGTGCCAGCAGCTTAGGCAGCTCCTACAATGAGCAGTTCTTC
TRBV7-2	-	TRBJ1-5	-	CASSSDLNQPQHF	TGTGCCAGCAGCTCAGATTTGAATCAGCCCCAGCATTTT
TRBV4-1	once	TRBJ1-3	TRBD1	CASSPGQGPVSGNTIYF	TGCGCCAGCAGCCCCGGACAGGGACCCGTTTCTGGAAACACCATATATTTT
TRBV7-3	-	TRBJ1-1	TRBD1	CASSLQGAGMNTEAFF	TGTGCCAGCAGCTTGCAGGGGGCGGGGATGAACACTGAAGCTTTCTTT
TRBV5-8	-	TRBJ1-6	-	CASSLLPLNSPLHF	TGTGCCAGCAGCTTGCTTCCTCTTAATTCACCCCTCCACTTT
TRBV27	many	TRBJ1-2	-	CASSRSRDFSGYTF	TGTGCCAGCAGCCGATCCCGGGATTTCTCTGGCTACACCTTC
TRBV4-3	once	TRBJ1-1	TRBD1	CASSQHRGGTFF	TGCGCCAGCAGCCAACACAGGGGGGGTACTTTCTTT
TRBV13	-	TRBJ2-7	TRBD1	CASSPEGQGVNEQYF	TGTGCCAGCAGCCCTGAAGGACAGGGAGTAAACGAGCAGTACTTC
TRBV11-2	-	TRBJ2-5	-	CASSPVQGSETQYF	TGTGCCAGCAGCCCAGTGCAGGGTTCGGAGACCCAGTACTTC
TRBV10-1	-	TRBJ2-7	TRBD2	CASSLFGLAGTYEQYF	TGCGCCAGCAGTTTATTCGGACTAGCGGGAACCTACGAGCAGTACTTC
TRBV10-1	-	TRBJ1-5	TRBD1	CASSARGQGNQPQHF	TGCGCCAGCAGTGCGAGGGGGCAGGGCAATCAGCCCCAGCATTTT
TRBV5-5	once	TRBJ2-1	TRBD2	CASSDGTSSYNEQFF	TGTGCCAGCAGCGATGGGACTAGCTCCTACAATGAGCAGTTCTTC
TRBV15	-	TRBJ2-7	TRBD1	CATSRGATGGEDEQYF	TGTGCCACCAGCAGAGGAGCGACAGGGGGCGAGGACGAGCAGTACTTC
TRBV9	few	TRBJ2-3	TRBD2	CASSVTSGSVDTQYF	TGTGCCAGCAGCGTAACTAGCGGGAGTGTAGATACGCAGTATTTT
TRBV25-1	-	TRBJ2-5	-	CASSEGRGDGETQYF	TGTGCCAGCAGTGAGGGCAGGGGGGACGGAGAGACCCAGTACTTC
TRBV18	-	TRBJ1-4	-	CASSPTPTDSEKLFF	TGTGCCAGCTCACCAACGCCAACGGACAGCGAAAAACTGTTTTTT
TRBV5-4	once	TRBJ2-5	-	CASSLELHQETQYF	TGTGCCAGCAGCTTGGAACTCCACCAAGAGACCCAGTACTTC